These T cell receptor beta chains were read from a single sample in a study of CD8 T cells in ankylosing spondylitis. TCRdb redid the calling of the 5' RACE reads with MiXCR, one entry per CDR3 protein. The sample contains approximately 240,000 distinct CDR3 sequences, roughly a tenth of which appear only once. The sample taken for sequencing was blood, either unsorted or a sorted T cell fraction (not recorded which). These receptors originate from a male donor with ankylosing spondylitis or in good health (not recorded which). CDR3s include the opening cysteine and the closing phenylalanine or tryptophan. The D gene is left open where the match is weak. Some rows mark clone size as missing; the rest say once, few, many or name a class of expanded clone.

J gene,D gene,V gene,clone size,CDR3 protein,CDR3 DNA
TRBJ2-2,.,TRBV15,many,CATSGEEGPTGELFF,TGTGCCACCAGCGGCGAGGAGGGACCCACCGGGGAGCTGTTTTTT
TRBJ2-3,.,TRBV11-2,many,CASSPSPYTALLRTYTQYF,TGTGCCAGCAGCCCTAGTCCCTACACAGCCCTACTCCGCACGTATACGCAGTATTTT
TRBJ2-3,TRBD1,TRBV7-9,many,CASTQDRSKTDTQYF,TGTGCCAGCACCCAGGACAGGAGTAAGACAGATACGCAGTATTTT
TRBJ2-1,TRBD2,TRBV24-1,.,CATSAMTSGAHNEQFF,TGTGCCACCAGTGCCATGACTAGCGGGGCTCACAATGAGCAGTTCTTC
TRBJ1-5,.,TRBV5-1,many,CASSLRGDSNQPQHF,TGCGCCAGCAGCTTGAGGGGAGATAGCAATCAGCCCCAGCATTTT
TRBJ1-5,.,TRBV5-1,many,CASSLSGGSNQPQHF,TGCGCCAGCAGCCTCTCGGGGGGCAGCAATCAGCCCCAGCATTTT
TRBJ1-6,.,TRBV20-1,many,CSARQGPPDSPLHF,TGCAGTGCTAGACAGGGCCCCCCGGATTCACCCCTCCACTTT
TRBJ2-4,.,TRBV20-1,many,CSASVGLNIQYF,TGCAGTGCTAGTGTGGGGCTAAACATTCAGTACTTC
TRBJ2-7,.,TRBV30,few,CAWSVGGPEQYF,TGTGCCTGGAGTGTAGGTGGCCCTGAGCAGTACTTC
TRBJ2-3,.,TRBV4-1,many,CASRWRFSGSTDTQYF,TGCGCCAGCCGCTGGCGGTTCAGCGGTAGCACAGATACGCAGTATTTT
TRBJ1-5,.,TRBV11-2,many,CASSYQSNQPQHF,TGTGCCAGCAGCTACCAGAGCAATCAGCCCCAGCATTTT
TRBJ2-7,.,TRBV6-6,many,CATLSTESYEQYF,TGTGCCACACTCTCGACAGAATCCTACGAGCAGTACTTC
TRBJ1-1,TRBD1,TRBV5-6,.,CASRPDRGTEAFF,TGTGCCAGCAGACCGGACAGGGGGACTGAAGCTTTCTTT
TRBJ2-1,TRBD2,TRBV10-3,many,CAISETSGSDEQFF,TGTGCCATCAGTGAAACTAGCGGGAGCGATGAGCAGTTCTTC
TRBJ2-2,.,TRBV10-3,.,CAISSSEKYPYTGELFF,TGTGCCATCTCCTCTTCTGAAAAGTACCCCTACACCGGGGAGCTGTTTTTT
TRBJ1-1,TRBD1,TRBV29-1,many,CSANTGVGAFF,TGCAGCGCCAACACAGGGGTCGGAGCTTTCTTT
TRBJ2-1,TRBD1,TRBV7-2,few,CASSAGTGGTEQFF,TGTGCCAGCAGCGCCGGGACAGGGGGCACTGAGCAGTTCTTC
TRBJ2-7,.,TRBV5-1,many,CASSLEQTPLSEQYF,TGCGCCAGCAGCTTGGAACAGACACCCCTCAGCGAGCAGTACTTC
TRBJ2-2,.,TRBV10-2,many,CASSSGLSSGELFF,TGCGCCAGCAGTTCGGGCCTCTCGTCCGGGGAGCTGTTTTTT
TRBJ2-5,TRBD2,TRBV7-2,few,CASSLIAGGLETQYF,TGTGCCAGCAGCTTAATAGCGGGAGGGCTGGAGACCCAGTACTTC
TRBJ1-3,TRBD1,TRBV9,.,CASSGGQGLGNTIYF,TGTGCCAGCAGCGGCGGACAGGGTTTAGGAAACACCATATATTTT
TRBJ1-1,.,TRBV3-1,many,CASSQDRGNTEAFF,TGTGCCAGCAGCCAAGACAGGGGCAACACTGAAGCTTTCTTT
TRBJ1-4,.,TRBV25-1,many,CASSDRSLDNEKLFF,TGTGCCAGCAGTGACCGATCCTTGGATAATGAAAAACTGTTTTTT
TRBJ2-5,.,TRBV5-1,many,CASSLTSPPETQYF,TGCGCCAGCAGCTTGACTAGCCCTCCAGAGACCCAGTACTTC
TRBJ2-7,.,TRBV20-1,many,CSARDVYYEQYF,TGCAGTGCTAGAGATGTATACTACGAGCAGTACTTC
TRBJ2-7,.,TRBV2,many,CASSEEANGAYEQYF,TGTGCCAGCAGTGAAGAGGCTAACGGTGCCTACGAGCAGTACTTC
TRBJ2-1,.,TRBV24-1,many,CATSDFSASNEQFF,TGTGCCACCAGTGATTTCAGCGCTAGCAATGAGCAGTTCTTC
TRBJ2-4,.,TRBV7-9,many,CASSPGDSTKNIQYF,TGTGCCAGCAGCCCAGGGGACTCTACCAAAAACATTCAGTACTTC
TRBJ2-5,TRBD1,TRBV12-3/TRBV12-4,many,CASNRDRGPYQETQYF,TGTGCCAGCAACCGGGACAGGGGTCCGTACCAAGAGACCCAGTACTTC
TRBJ2-1,.,TRBV7-2,many,CASSLVGGSYNEQFF,TGTGCCAGCAGCTTAGTGGGTGGATCCTACAATGAGCAGTTCTTC
TRBJ2-7,.,TRBV29-1,.,CSVDGTGTLYEQYF,TGCAGCGTCGACGGGACCGGGACTCTCTACGAGCAGTACTTC